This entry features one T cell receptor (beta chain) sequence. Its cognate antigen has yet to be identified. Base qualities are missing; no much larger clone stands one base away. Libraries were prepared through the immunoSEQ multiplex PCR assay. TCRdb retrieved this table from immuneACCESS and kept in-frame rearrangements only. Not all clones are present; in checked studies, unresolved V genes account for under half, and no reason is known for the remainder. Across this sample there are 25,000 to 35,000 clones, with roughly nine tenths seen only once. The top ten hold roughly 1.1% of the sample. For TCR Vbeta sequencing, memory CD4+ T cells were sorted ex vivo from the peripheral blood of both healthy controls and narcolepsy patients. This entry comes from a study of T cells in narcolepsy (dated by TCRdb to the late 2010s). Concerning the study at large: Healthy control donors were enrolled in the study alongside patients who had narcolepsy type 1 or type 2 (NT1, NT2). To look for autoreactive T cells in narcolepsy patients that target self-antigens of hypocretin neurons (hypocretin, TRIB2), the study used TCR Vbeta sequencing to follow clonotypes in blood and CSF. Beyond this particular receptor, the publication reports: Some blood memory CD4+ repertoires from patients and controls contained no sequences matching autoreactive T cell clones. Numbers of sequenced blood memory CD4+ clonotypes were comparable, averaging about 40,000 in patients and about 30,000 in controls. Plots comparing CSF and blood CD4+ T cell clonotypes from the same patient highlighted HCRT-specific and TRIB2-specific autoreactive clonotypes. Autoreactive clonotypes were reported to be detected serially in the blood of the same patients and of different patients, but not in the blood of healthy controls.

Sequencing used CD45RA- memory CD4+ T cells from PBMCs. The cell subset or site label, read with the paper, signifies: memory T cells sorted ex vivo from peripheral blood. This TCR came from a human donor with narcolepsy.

The CDR3 loop reads CASSQTGGHGNTEAFF. The sequenced DNA: TGTGCCAGCAGCCAAACAGGGGGGCACGGGAACACTGAAGCTTTCTTT. Here the chain combines TRBV14 and TRBJ1-1, and 8 junction bases match TRBD1. The CDR3 has 16 amino acids, counting the end cysteine and phenylalanine. Only the CDR3 portion is preserved as DNA: 48 bases, with reading frame beginning at the first base. Trimming removed 2 bases from V and 1 base from J; the gene matches leave 6 bases unexplained. Looking up the germline V gene yields CDR1 SGHDN and CDR2 FVKESK.